Listed below are T cell receptor beta chains from one sample, sequenced in a study of PD-L1 blockade in urothelial cancer. Produced via immunoSEQ multiplex PCR; TCRdb's table is partial and in-frame only. The table records about 43,000 clones, 80% of them present only once. Sample: PBMCs, taken around atezolizumab (anti-PD-L1) treatment. These receptors were obtained from a man in his sixties with urothelial cancer. Both conserved end residues are part of each CDR3. Each record gives: J gene, D gene, clone size, V gene, CDR3 DNA, CDR3 protein. D genes are given only for firm matches. Clone size is not always given. Where it is, it says once, few, many or a class for expanded clones.

TRBJ1-4,TRBD1,-,TRBV4-2,TGTGCCAGCAGCCAAGCCGGGACAGGGGAGGAAAAACTGTTTTTT,CASSQAGTGEEKLFF
TRBJ2-7,TRBD1,-,TRBV18,TGTGCCAGCTCACGTGACAGGGGAGTTGACGAGCAGTACTTC,CASSRDRGVDEQYF
TRBJ2-2,TRBD1,-,TRBV19,TGTGCCAGTAGTATAAGACAGGGGGGATACACCGGGGAGCTGTTTTTT,CASSIRQGGYTGELFF
TRBJ2-1,-,few,TRBV2,TGTGCCAGCACCCTAGCCGCACTCAATGAGCAGTTCTTC,CASTLAALNEQFF
TRBJ1-6,TRBD1,-,TRBV28,TGTGCCAGCAGGGACAGGGGTGGATCACCCCTCCACTTT,CASRDRGGSPLHF
TRBJ1-1,-,once,TRBV11-2,TGTGCCAGCAGCACGGTGAACACTGAAGCTTTCTTT,CASSTVNTEAFF
TRBJ2-7,-,few,TRBV7-2,TGTGCCAGCAGCTTAGACAGGGCGAGCTACGAGCAGTACTTC,CASSLDRASYEQYF
TRBJ1-1,-,-,TRBV4-1,TGCGCCAGCAGCCAAGACGGTGCCCGGAACACTGAAGCTTTCTTT,CASSQDGARNTEAFF
TRBJ2-5,-,-,TRBV11-2,TGTGCCAGCAGGGCCCAGGGTAGGGAGACCCAGTACTTC,CASRAQGRETQYF
TRBJ1-4,-,-,TRBV2,TGTGCCAGCAGGCCGGGGTTGGGTGGGGAGGCGCATGGTAATGAAAAACTGTTTTTT,CASRPGLGGEAHGNEKLFF